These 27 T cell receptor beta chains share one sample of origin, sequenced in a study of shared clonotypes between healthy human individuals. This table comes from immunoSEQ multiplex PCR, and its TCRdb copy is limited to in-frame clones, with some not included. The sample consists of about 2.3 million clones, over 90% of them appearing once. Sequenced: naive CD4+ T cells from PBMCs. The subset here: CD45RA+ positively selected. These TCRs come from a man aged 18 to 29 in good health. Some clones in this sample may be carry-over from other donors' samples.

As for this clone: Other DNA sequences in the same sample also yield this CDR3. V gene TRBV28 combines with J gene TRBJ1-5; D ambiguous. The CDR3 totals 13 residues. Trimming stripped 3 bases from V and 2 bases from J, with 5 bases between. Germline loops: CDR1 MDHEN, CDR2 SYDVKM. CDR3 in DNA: TGTGCCAGCAGTTTTGGTGGCAATCAGCCCCAGCATTTT. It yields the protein CASSFGGNQPQHF.

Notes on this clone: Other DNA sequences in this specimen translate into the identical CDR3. The CDR3 is CASSLGLAAYNEQFF. CDR3 nucleotide sequence: TGTGCCAGCAGCCTGGGACTAGCGGCCTACAATGAGCAGTTCTTC. V usage is TRBV7-2 and J usage is TRBJ2-1; 11 bases map to TRBD2. Germline lookup yields CDR1 SGHTA and CDR2 FQGNSA. The V segment lost 5 bases and the J segment 2 bases; nucleotides outside the gene matches: 2. The CDR3 is 15 amino acids.

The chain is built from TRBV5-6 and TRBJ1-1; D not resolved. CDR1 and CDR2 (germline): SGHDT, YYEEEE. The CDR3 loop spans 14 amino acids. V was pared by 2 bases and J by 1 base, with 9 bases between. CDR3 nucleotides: TGTGCCAGCAGCTTTAGGGCAGCGAACACTGAAGCTTTCTTT. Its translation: CASSFRAANTEAFF.

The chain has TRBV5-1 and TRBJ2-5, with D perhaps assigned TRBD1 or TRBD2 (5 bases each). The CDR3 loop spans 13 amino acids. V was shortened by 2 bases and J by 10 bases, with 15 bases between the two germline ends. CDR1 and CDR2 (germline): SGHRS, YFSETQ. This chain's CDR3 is CASSFGVGADQYF. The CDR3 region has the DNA TGCGCCAGCAGCTTCGGGGTAGGGGCCGACCAGTACTTC. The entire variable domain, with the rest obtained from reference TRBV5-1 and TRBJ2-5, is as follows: KAGVTQTPRYLIKTRGQQVTLSCSPISGHRSVSWYQQTPGQGLQFLFEYFSETQRNKGNFPGRFSGRQFSNSRSEMNVSTLELGDSALYLCASSFGVGADQYFGPGTRLLVL.

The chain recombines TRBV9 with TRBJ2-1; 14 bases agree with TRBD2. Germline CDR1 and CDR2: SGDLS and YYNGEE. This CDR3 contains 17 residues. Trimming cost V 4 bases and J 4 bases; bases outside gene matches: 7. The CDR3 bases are TGTGCCAGCAGCCAGACTAGCGGGAGGGCCTTGTACAATGAGCAGTTCTTC. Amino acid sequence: CASSQTSGRALYNEQFF.

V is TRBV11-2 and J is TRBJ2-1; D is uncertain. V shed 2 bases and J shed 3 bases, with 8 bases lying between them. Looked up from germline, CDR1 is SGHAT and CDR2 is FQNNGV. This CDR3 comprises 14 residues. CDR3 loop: CASSLSPNYNEQFF. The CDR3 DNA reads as TGTGCCAGCAGCTTATCTCCTAACTACAATGAGCAGTTCTTC.

For the CDR3, the DNA is TGTGCCAGCAGCTTGAGACAGGGGATTGCGGGAAACACCATATATTTT. It is translated as CASSLRQGIAGNTIYF. This chain uses TRBV5-8 with TRBJ1-3; 8 bases map to TRBD1. J gave up 4 bases and V 1 base, and 7 bases lay outside the gene matches. CDR3 length: 16 amino acids. Germline loops: CDR1 SGHTS, CDR2 YDEGEE.

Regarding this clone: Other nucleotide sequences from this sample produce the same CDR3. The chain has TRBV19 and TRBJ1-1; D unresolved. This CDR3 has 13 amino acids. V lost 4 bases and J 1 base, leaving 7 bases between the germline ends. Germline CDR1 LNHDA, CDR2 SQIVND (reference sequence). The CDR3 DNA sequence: TGTGCCAGTAGTAGAACAGCGAACACTGAAGCTTTCTTT. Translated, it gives CASSRTANTEAFF. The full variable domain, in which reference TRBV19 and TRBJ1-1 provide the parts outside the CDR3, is DGGITQSPKYLFRKEGQNVTLSCEQNLNHDAMYWYRQDPGQGLRLIYYSQIVNDFQKGDIAEGYSVSREKKESFPLTVTSAQKNPTAFYLCASSRTANTEAFFGQGTRLTVV.

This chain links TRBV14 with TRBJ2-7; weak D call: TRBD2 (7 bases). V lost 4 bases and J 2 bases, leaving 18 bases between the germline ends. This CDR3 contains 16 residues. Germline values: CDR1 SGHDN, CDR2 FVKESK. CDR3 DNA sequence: TGTGCCAGCAGCCCCTTTGCGGGGGCCGCGACCTACGAGCAGTACTTC. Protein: CASSPFAGAATYEQYF. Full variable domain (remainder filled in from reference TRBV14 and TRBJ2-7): EAGVTQFPSHSVIEKGQTVTLRCDPISGHDNLYWYRRVMGKEIKFLLHFVKESKQDESGMPNNRFLAERTGGTYSTLKVQPAELEDSGVYFCASSPFAGAATYEQYFGPGTRLTVT.

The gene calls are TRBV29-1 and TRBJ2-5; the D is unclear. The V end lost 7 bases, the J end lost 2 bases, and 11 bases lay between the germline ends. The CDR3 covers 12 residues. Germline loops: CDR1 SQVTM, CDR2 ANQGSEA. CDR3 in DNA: TGCAGCGCGGTAAGAAGACAAGAGACCCAGTACTTC. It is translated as CSAVRRQETQYF.

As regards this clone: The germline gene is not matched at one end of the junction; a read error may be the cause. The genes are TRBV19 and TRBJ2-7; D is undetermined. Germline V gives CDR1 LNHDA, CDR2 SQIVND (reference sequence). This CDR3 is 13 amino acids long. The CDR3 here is CASSIDETSKSEF. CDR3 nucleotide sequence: TGTGCCAGTAGTATAGACGAAACTTCCAAGAGCGAATTC.

The CDR3 nucleotides are TGTGCCAGCAGCATCGCAGGGGGTTCCAAAAACATTCAGTACTTC. Translation: CASSIAGGSKNIQYF. The chain is built from TRBV5-4 and TRBJ2-4, with 7 bases that match TRBD1. This CDR3 has 15 residues. J was trimmed by 2 bases and V by 4 bases; bases with no gene match: 6. The germline V gene encodes CDR1 SGHNT and CDR2 YYREEE (reference sequence). Full variable domain (outside the CDR3, taken from reference TRBV5-4 and TRBJ2-4): ETGVTQSPTHLIKTRGQQVTLRCSSQSGHNTVSWYQQALGQGPQFIFQYYREEENGRGNFPPRFSGLQFPNYSSELNVNALELDDSALYLCASSIAGGSKNIQYFGAGTRLSVL.

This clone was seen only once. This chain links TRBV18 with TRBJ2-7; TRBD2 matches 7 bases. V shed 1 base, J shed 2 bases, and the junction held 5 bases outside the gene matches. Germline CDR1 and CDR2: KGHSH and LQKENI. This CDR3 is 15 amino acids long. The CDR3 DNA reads TGTGCCAGCTCACCACGGGAGGGGAATACCTACGAGCAGTACTTC. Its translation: CASSPREGNTYEQYF.

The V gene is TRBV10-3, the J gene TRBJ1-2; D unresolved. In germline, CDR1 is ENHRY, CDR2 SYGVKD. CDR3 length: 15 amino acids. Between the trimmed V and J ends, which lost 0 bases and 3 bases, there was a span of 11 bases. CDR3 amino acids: CAISESTSTDYGYTF. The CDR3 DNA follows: TGTGCCATCAGTGAGTCGACATCAACAGACTATGGCTACACCTTC.

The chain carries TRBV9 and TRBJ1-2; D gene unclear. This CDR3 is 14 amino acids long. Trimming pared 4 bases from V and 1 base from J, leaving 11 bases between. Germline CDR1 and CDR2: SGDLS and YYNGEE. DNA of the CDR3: TGTGCCAGCAGCCCGCATACGATTAACTATGGCTACACCTTC. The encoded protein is CASSPHTINYGYTF.

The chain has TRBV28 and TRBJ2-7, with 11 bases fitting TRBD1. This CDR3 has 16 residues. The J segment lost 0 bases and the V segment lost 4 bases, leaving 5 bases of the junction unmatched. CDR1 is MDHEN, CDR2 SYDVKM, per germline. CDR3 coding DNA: TGTGCCAGCAGTTGGACAGGGGGCTTTCCCTCCTACGAGCAGTACTTC. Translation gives CASSWTGGFPSYEQYF.

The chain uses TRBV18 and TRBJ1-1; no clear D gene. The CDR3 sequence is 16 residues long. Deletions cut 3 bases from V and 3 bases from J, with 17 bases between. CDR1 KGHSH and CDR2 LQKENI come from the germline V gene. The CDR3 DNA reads TGTGCCAGCTCACCGGATGTTGGCGGGCGGGACACTGAAGCTTTCTTT. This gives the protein CASSPDVGGRDTEAFF.

The CDR3 reads CASSEAGYEQYF. The CDR3 coding sequence is TGCGCCAGCAGTGAGGCAGGTTACGAGCAGTACTTC. The V call is TRBV10-1, the J call TRBJ2-7; D gene ambiguous. The CDR3 length is 12 residues. Trimming shortened V by 2 bases and J by 4 bases, and 6 bases separated the two germline ends. Germline V lookup: CDR1 WNHNN, CDR2 SYGVQD (reference sequence).

The CDR3 region has the DNA TGTGCCTGGAGTGACTTAGGGGGCACTAATGAAAAACTGTTTTTT. It is translated as CAWSDLGGTNEKLFF. The chain is built from TRBV30 and TRBJ1-4; 7 bases map to TRBD1. Germline CDR1 and CDR2: GTSNPN and SVGIG (reference sequence). V was clipped by 1 base and J by 2 bases; unmatched bases: 4. CDR3 size: 15 residues.

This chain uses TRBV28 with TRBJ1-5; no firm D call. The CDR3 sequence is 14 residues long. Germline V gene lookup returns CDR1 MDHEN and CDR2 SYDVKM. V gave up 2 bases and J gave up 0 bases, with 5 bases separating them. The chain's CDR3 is CASSLTDSNQPQHF. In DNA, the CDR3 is TGTGCCAGCAGTTTAACAGATAGCAATCAGCCCCAGCATTTT.

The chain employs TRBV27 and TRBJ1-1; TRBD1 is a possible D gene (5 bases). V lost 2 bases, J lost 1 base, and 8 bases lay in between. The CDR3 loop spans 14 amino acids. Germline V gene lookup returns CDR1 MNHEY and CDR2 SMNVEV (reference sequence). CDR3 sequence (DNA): TGTGCCAGCAGTTTAAAGGGGAGGAACACTGAAGCTTTCTTT. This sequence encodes CASSLKGRNTEAFF.

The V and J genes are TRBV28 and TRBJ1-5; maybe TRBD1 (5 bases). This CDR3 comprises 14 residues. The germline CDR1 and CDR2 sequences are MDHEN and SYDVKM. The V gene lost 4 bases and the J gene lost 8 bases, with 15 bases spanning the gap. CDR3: CASSSRGSGKPQHF. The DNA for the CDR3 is TGTGCCAGCAGTTCGCGGGGCTCGGGGAAGCCCCAGCATTTT.

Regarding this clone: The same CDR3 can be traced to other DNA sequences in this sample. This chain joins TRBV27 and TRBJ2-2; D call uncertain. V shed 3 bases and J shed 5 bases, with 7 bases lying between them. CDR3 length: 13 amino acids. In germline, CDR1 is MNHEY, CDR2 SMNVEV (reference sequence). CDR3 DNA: TGTGCCAGCAGTTTCGGAGAGACCGGGGAGCTGTTTTTT. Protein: CASSFGETGELFF.

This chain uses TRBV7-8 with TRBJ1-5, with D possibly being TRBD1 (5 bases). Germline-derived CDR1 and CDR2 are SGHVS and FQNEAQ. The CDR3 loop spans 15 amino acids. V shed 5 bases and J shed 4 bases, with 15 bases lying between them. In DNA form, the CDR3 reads TGTGCCAGCAGCAGGAGGGACGGATGGAATCAGCCCCAGCATTTT. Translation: CASSRRDGWNQPQHF. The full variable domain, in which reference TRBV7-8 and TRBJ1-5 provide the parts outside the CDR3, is GAGVSQSPRYKVAKRGQDVALRCDPISGHVSLFWYQQALGQGPEFLTYFQNEAQLDKSGLPSDRFFAERPEGSVSTLKIQRTQQEDSAVYLCASSRRDGWNQPQHFGDGTRLSIL.

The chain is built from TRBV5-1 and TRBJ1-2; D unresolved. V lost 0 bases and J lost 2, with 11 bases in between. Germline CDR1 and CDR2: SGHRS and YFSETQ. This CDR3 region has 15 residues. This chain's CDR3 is CASSLVPGENYGYTF. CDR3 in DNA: TGCGCCAGCAGCTTGGTTCCCGGGGAGAACTATGGCTACACCTTC.

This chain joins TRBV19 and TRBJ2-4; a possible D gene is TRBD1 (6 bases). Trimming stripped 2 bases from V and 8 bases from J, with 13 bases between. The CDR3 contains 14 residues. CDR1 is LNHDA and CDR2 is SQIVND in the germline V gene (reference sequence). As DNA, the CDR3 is TGTGCCAGTAGTATAAGGGGGACCCCACACATTCAGTACTTC. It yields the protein CASSIRGTPHIQYF.

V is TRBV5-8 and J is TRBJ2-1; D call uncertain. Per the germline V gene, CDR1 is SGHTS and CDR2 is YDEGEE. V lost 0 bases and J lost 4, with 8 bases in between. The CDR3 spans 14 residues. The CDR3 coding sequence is TGTGCCAGCAGCTTGGTGAGGAGTTACAATGAGCAGTTCTTC. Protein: CASSLVRSYNEQFF.